This TCR beta chain was retrieved from a study of T-cell memory formation after mild COVID-19. TCRdb re-analysed the 5' RACE reads in MiXCR, keeping a single row per CDR3 protein. In the table there are 550,000 to 700,000 distinct CDR3 sequences, 15% to 20% of which are singletons. Unmatched junction bases numbered 9, after V lost 3 bases and J lost 5 bases. Germline lookup yields CDR1 SGHKS and CDR2 YYEKEE (reference sequence). CDR3 length equals 16 residues. This sequence originates from an adult woman who had mild COVID-19 (a few samples of this study predate the infection). Cell type and time point are not known. The chain joins TRBV5-5 to TRBJ2-1, with 9 bases matching TRBD1. Sequencing input: PBMCs or a T cell subset sorted from them (not recorded which). DNA for the CDR3: TGTGCCAGCAGCTCGCCCCCGGGACAGGGTCACAATGAGCAGTTCTTC. Translating it yields CASSSPPGQGHNEQFF.